This TCR beta chain was observed in a study of tumor-infiltrating lymphocytes in oesophageal squamous cell carcinoma (dated by TCRdb to the mid-2010s). The library was generated by PCR. This sample was sequenced with an Illumina HiSeq 2000. TCRdb trimmed public reads at Q25 via fastp, called clones via MiXCR and kept in-frame beta chains. Each entry merges the rows of one CDR3 protein and shows their most common DNA and genes. The table for this sample lists 6,000 to 6,500 distinct CDR3 sequences; approximately 14% of them were counted only once. The ten top clones hold 17% of the sample. Sequences SGHVS (CDR1) and FQNEAQ (CDR2) are obtained from the germline V gene. The CDR3 contains 15 residues, cysteine and phenylalanine counted. CDR3 DNA is the only sequence kept; it has 45 bases, read in frame from the first base. After removal of 4 bases from V and 8 bases from J, the junction retains 10 bases not matched to a gene.

This clonotype is described as medium-sized (0.01 to 0.1%). Its antigen specificity is not known. Per-base quality was not reported, and no clone a single base away is much larger than it. Recombination joined TRBV7-8 with TRBJ1-2; 10 bases in the junction line up with TRBD1. The sequence was collected from a male donor with esophageal squamous cell carcinoma. Sequencing was performed on esophageal tumor tissue. The DNA sequence is TGTGCCAGCAGCTACGGGACAGGGGTGCCGGGAGGCTACACCTTC. This codes for CASSYGTGVPGGYTF. The full variable domain, with segments outside the CDR3 supplied by the reference TRBV7-8 and TRBJ1-2 proteins, appears as GAGVSQSPRYKVAKRGQDVALRCDPISGHVSLFWYQQALGQGPEFLTYFQNEAQLDKSGLPSDRFFAERPEGSVSTLKIQRTQQEDSAVYLCASSYGTGVPGGYTFGSGTRLTVV.